Below, one TCR beta chain is given with its context. The antigen is not known. The record originates from a study of long-term antiretroviral therapy in people with HIV. General observations from the study: The study found that diversity rose after ART but stayed below transplant donor controls. ART adherence, viral resistance and therapy changes went undocumented. Among HIV repertoires, CDR3 length ranges were narrower than those of controls.

Trimming pared 5 bases from V and 2 bases from J, leaving 13 bases between. CDR1 is SSHAT and CDR2 is FNYEAQ in the germline V gene (reference sequence). The CDR3 has 15 residues. The immunoSEQ assay was v3.0, run at survey level. A target of roughly 40,000-55,000 T-cell genomes per sample was set for sequencing. Method: immunoSEQ multiplex PCR; TCRdb's copy keeps in-frame clones and lacks some. The profile shows approximately 27,000 clones, roughly 90% of them singletons. The source material was unsorted PBMCs, sampled about 5.3 years after starting antiretroviral therapy. V and J are TRBV7-7 and TRBJ2-1; D could derive from TRBD1 or TRBD2 (5 bases each). This TCR was recovered from a middle-aged woman with HIV. CDR3 residues: CASSIQLGAYNEQFF. As DNA, the CDR3 is TGTGCCAGCAGCATCCAACTGGGGGCCTACAATGAGCAGTTCTTC.